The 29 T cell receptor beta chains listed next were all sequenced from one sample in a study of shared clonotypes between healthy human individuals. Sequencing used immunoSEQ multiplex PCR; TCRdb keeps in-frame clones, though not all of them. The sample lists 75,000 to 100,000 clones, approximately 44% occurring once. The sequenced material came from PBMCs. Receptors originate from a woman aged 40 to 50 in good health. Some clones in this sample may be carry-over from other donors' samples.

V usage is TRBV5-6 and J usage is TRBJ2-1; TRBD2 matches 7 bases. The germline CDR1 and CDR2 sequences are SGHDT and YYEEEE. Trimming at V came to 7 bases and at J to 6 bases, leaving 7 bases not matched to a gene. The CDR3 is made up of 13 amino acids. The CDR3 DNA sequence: TGTGCCAGCGCGGTGGGAGGGAGCAATGAGCAGTTCTTC. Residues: CASAVGGSNEQFF.

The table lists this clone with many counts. The CDR3 region is CASSFQTGTRNEQYF. The DNA of the CDR3 is TGTGCCAGCAGCTTTCAGACCGGGACTAGGAACGAGCAGTACTTC. The gene calls are TRBV7-2 and TRBJ2-7; 8 nucleotides line up with TRBD2. The CDR3 is 15 amino acids. Germline V gene data show CDR1 as SGHTA and CDR2 as FQGNSA. The V and J ends lost 3 bases and 5 bases, in that order; junction bases with no gene match: 9.

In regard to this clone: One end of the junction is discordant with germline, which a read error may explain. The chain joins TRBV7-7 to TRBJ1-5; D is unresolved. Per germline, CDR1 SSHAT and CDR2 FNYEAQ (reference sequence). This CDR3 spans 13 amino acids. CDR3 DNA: TGTGCTAGCAGCTTAGGCCCGAGTCAGCCCCAGCATTTT. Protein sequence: CASSLGPSQPQHF. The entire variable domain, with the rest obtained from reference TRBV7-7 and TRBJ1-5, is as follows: GAGVSQSPRYKVTKRGQDVTLRCDPISSHATLYWYQQALGQGPEFLTYFNYEAQPDKSGLPSDRFSAERPEGSISTLTIQRTEQRDSAMYRCASSLGPSQPQHFGDGTRLSIL.

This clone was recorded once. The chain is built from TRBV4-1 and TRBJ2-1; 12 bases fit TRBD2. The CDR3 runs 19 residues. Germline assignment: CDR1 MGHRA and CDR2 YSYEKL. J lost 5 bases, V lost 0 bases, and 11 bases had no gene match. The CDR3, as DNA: TGCGCCAGCAGCCAAGATCGTTATCTAGCGGGAGGGGGGGACAATGAGCAGTTCTTC. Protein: CASSQDRYLAGGGDNEQFF.

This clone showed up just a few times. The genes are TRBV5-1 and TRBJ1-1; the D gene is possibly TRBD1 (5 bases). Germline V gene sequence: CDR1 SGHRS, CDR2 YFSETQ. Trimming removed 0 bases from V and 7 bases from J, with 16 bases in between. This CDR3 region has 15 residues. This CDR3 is CASSLVGALGVEAFF. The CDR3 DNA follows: TGCGCCAGCAGCTTGGTAGGGGCGTTAGGGGTTGAAGCTTTCTTT. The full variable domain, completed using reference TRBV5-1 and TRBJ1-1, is KAGVTQTPRYLIKTRGQQVTLSCSPISGHRSVSWYQQTPGQGLQFLFEYFSETQRNKGNFPGRFSGRQFSNSRSEMNVSTLELGDSALYLCASSLVGALGVEAFFGQGTRLTVV.

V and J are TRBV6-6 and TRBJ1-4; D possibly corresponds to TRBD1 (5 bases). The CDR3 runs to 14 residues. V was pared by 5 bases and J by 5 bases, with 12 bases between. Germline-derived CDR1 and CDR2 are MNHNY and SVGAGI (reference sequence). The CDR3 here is CASSTTALNEKLFF. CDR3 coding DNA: TGTGCCAGCAGTACGACAGCCCTAAATGAAAAACTGTTTTTT.

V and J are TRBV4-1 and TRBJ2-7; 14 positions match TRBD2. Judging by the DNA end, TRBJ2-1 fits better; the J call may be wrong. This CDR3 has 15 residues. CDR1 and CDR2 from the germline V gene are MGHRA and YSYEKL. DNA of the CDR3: TGCGCCAGCAGCCCGGGACTAGCGGGAGAGAATGAGCAGTTCTTC. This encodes CASSPGLAGENEQFF.

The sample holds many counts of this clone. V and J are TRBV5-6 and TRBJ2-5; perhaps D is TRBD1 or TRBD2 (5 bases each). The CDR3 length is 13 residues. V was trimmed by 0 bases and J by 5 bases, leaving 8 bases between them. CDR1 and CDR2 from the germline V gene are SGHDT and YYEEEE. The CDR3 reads CASSLGGVETQYF. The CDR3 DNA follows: TGTGCCAGCAGCTTGGGAGGGGTCGAGACCCAGTACTTC.

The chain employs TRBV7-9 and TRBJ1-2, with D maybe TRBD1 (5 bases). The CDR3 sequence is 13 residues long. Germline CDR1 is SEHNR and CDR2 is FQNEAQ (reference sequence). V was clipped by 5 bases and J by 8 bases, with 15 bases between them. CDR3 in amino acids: CASSPQVREGYTF. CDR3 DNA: TGTGCCAGCAGCCCCCAAGTCAGGGAGGGCTACACCTTC.

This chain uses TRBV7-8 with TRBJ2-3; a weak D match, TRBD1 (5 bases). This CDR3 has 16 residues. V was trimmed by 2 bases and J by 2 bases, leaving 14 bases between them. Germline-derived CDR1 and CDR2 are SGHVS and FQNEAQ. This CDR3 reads CASSLNGPRDTDTQYF. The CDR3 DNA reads TGTGCCAGCAGCTTAAATGGGCCCAGGGACACAGATACGCAGTATTTT. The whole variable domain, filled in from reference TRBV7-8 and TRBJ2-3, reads GAGVSQSPRYKVAKRGQDVALRCDPISGHVSLFWYQQALGQGPEFLTYFQNEAQLDKSGLPSDRFFAERPEGSVSTLKIQRTQQEDSAVYLCASSLNGPRDTDTQYFGPGTRLTVL.

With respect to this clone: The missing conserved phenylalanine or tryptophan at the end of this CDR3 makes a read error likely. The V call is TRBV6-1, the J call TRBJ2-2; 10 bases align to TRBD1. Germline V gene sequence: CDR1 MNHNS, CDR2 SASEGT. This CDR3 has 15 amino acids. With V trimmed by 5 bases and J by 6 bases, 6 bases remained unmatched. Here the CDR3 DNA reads TGTGCCAGCAGTCCGGGACAGGGGTTGCCCGGGGAGCTGTTTTCT. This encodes CASSPGQGLPGELFS.

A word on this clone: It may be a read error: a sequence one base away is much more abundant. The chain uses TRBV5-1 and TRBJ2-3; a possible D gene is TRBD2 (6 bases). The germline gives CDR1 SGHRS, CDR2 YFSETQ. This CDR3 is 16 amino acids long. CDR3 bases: TGCGCCGGCAGCCCCAAACGGGACTGGATCACAGATACGCAGTATTTT. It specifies CAGSPKRDWITDTQYF.

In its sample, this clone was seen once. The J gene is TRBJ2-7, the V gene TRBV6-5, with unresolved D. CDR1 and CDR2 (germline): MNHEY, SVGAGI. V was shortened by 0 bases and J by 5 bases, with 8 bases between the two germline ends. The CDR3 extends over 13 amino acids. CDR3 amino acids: CASSYSTGNEQYF. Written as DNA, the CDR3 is TGTGCCAGCAGTTACTCGACCGGAAACGAGCAGTACTTC.

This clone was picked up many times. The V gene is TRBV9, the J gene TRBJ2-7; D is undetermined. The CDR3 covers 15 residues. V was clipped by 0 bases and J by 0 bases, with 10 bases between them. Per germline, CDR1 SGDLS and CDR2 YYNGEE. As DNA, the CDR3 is TGTGCCAGCAGCGTAGCGGTCGAGAGCTCCTACGAGCAGTACTTC. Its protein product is CASSVAVESSYEQYF. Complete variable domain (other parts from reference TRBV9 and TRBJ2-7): DSGVTQTPKHLITATGQRVTLRCSPRSGDLSVYWYQQSLDQGLQFLIQYYNGEERAKGNILERFSAQQFPDLHSELNLSSLELGDSALYFCASSVAVESSYEQYFGPGTRLTVT.

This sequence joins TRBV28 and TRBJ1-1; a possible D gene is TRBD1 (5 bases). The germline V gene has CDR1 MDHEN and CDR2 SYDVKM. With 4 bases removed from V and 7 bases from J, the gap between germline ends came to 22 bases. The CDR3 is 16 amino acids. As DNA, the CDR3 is TGTGCCAGCAGTTCCCCCCCAGGGTGGAGATTGAGTGAAGCTTTCTTT. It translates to CASSSPPGWRLSEAFF.

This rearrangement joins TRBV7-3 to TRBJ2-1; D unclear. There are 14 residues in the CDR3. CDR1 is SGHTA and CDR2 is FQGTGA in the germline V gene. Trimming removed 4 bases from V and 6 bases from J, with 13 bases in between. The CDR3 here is CASSSPSRVNEQFF. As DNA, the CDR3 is TGTGCCAGCAGCTCGCCTAGTAGAGTCAATGAGCAGTTCTTC.

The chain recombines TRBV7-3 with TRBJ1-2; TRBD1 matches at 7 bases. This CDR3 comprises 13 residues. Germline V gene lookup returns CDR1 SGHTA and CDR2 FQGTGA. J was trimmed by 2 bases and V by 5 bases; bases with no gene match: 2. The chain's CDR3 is CASSVTGNYGYTF. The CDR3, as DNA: TGTGCCAGCAGCGTGACAGGGAACTATGGCTACACCTTC.

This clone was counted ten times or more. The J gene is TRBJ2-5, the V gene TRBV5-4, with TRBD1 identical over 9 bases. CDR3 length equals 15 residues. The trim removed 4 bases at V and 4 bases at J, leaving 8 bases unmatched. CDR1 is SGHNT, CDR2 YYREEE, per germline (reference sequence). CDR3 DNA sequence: TGTGCCAGCAGCCTGCGGACAGGGGAGGTAGAGACCCAGTACTTC. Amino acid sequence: CASSLRTGEVETQYF.

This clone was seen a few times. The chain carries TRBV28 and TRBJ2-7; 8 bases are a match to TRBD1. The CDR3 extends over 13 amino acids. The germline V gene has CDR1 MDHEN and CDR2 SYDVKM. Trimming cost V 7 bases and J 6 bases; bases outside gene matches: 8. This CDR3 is CASTSGTGGEQYF. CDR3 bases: TGTGCCAGCACCTCGGGGACAGGCGGCGAGCAGTACTTC.

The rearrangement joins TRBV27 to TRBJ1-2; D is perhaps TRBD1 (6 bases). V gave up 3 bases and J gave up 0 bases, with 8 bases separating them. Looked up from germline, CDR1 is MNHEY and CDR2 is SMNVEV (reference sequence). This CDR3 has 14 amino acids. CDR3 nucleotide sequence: TGTGCCAGCAGTTTGGACAGAGCTAACTATGGCTACACCTTC. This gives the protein CASSLDRANYGYTF.

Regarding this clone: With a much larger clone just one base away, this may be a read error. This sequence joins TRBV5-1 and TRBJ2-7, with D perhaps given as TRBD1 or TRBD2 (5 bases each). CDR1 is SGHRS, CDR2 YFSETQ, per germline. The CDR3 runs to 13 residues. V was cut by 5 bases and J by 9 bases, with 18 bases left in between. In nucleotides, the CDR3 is TGCGCCAGCAGTTACTGGGACGGGGAAGGGCAGTACTTC. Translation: CASSYWDGEGQYF.

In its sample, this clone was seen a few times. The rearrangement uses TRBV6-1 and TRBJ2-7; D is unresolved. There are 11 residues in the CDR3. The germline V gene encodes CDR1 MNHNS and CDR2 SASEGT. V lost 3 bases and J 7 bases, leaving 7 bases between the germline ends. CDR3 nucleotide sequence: TGTGCCAGCAGTGAGGGTTTTGAGCAGTACTTC. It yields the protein CASSEGFEQYF.

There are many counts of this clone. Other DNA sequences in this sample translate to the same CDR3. The CDR3 DNA reads as TGTGCCTTAGACAGGGGGCTATCACAGCCCCAGCATTTT. This codes for CALDRGLSQPQHF. This chain connects TRBV30 to TRBJ1-5; 10 bases align to TRBD1. The CDR3 length is 13 residues. With V trimmed by 7 bases and J by 7 bases, 7 bases remained unmatched. Germline V gives CDR1 GTSNPN, CDR2 SVGIG (reference sequence).

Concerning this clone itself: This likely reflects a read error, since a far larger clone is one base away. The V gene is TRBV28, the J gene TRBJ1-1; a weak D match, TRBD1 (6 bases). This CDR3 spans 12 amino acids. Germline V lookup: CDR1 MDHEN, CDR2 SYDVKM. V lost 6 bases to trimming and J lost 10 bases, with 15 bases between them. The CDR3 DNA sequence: TGTGCCAGCAGGGGAGACAGGAATGGAGCTTTCTTT. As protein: CASRGDRNGAFF.

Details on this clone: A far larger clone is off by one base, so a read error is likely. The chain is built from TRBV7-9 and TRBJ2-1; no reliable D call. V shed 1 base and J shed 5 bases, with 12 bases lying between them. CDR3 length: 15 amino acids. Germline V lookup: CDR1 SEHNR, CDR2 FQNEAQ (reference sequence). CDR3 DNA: TGTGCCAGCAGCTTAGTTCCAGAGGCCCACAATGAGCAGTTCTTC. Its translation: CASSLVPEAHNEQFF.

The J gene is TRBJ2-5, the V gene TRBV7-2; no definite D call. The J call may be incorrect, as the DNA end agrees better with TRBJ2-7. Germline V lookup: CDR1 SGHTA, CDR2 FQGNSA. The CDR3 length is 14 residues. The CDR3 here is CASSLQKESYEQYF. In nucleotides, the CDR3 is TGTGCCAGCAGCTTACAAAAGGAGTCCTACGAGCAGTACTTC.

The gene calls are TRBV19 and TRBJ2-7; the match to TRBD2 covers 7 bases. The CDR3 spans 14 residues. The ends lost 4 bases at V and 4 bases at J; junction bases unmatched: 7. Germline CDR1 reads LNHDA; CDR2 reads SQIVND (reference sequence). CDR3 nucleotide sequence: TGTGCCAGTAGTAATCCGGGACTACAATACGAGCAGTACTTC. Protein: CASSNPGLQYEQYF.

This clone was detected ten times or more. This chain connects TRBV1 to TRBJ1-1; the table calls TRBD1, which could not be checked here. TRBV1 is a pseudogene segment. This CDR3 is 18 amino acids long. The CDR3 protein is CTSSQDRGTGNMNTEAFF. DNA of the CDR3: TGCACCAGCAGCCAAGATCGCGGGACAGGAAACATGAACACTGAAGCTTTCTTT.

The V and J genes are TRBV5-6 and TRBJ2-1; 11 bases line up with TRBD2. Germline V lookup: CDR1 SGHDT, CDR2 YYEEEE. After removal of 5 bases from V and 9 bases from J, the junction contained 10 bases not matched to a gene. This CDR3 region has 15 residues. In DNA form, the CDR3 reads TGTGCCAGCAGGCTGACTAGCGGGGTAAGGGGTGAGCAGTTCTTC. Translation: CASRLTSGVRGEQFF.